This TCR beta chain originates from a study of identical twins. The table lists this clonotype with many counts. Its specificity is unknown. From the 5' RACE reads, TCRdb called clonotypes with MiXCR, one entry per CDR3 protein. The sample has roughly 710,000 distinct CDR3 sequences, approximately 6% seen once. General observations from the study: Weaker excess twin sharing was observed in beta out-of-frame sequences. Modelling approaches yielded underestimates of out-of-frame TCR alpha sharing between monozygotic twins.

CDR3 length equals 19 residues. V lost 6 bases to trimming and J lost 0 bases, with 24 bases between them. This chain links TRBV12-3 or TRBV12-4 with TRBJ2-1; TRBD2 might be the D (5 bases). The origin of this receptor is a young man in good health. The sequenced sample was naive T cells sorted from blood. CDR3 sequence: CASRQPPTWRVSSYNEQFF. Here the CDR3 DNA reads TGTGCCAGCAGACAACCCCCCACATGGCGGGTGTCCTCCTACAATGAGCAGTTCTTC.